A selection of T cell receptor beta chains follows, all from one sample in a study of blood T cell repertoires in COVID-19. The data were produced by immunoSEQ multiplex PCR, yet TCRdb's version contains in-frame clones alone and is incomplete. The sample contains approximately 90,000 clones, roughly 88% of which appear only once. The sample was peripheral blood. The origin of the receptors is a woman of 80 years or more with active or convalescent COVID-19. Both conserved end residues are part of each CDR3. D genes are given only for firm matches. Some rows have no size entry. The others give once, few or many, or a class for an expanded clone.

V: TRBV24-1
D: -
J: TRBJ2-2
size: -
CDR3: CATSDVTLTGTGELFF
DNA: TGTGCCACCAGTGACGTGACTCTAACGGGCACCGGGGAGCTGTTTTTT

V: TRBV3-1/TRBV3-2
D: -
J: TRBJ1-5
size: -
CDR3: CASSPSGGRDQPQHF
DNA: TGTGCCAGCAGCCCATCCGGGGGGCGCGATCAGCCCCAGCATTTT

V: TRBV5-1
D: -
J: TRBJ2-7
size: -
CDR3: CASSLGSQAQTYEQYF
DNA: TGCGCCAGCAGCTTGGGGTCCCAGGCCCAAACCTACGAGCAGTACTTC

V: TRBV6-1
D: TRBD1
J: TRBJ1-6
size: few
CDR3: CASSEGTVRSPLHF
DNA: TGTGCCAGCAGTGAGGGGACAGTAAGATCACCCCTCCACTTT

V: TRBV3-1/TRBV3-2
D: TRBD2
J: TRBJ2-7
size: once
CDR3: CASSQTSGLYEQYF
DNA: TGTGCCAGCAGCCAAACTAGCGGCCTATACGAGCAGTACTTC

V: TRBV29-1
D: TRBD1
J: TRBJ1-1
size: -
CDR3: CSVQTGSTEAFF
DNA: TGCAGCGTACAGACAGGGAGTACTGAAGCTTTCTTT

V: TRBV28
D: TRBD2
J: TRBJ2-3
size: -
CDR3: CASRLPGLAGGPSADTQYF
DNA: TGTGCCAGCAGACTACCCGGACTAGCGGGAGGGCCCTCTGCGGATACGCAGTATTTT

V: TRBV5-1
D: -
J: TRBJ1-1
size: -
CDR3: CASSGTWGGSNTEAFF
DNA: TGCGCCAGCAGCGGAACCTGGGGGGGTTCGAACACTGAAGCTTTCTTT

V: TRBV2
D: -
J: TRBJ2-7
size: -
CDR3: CASISLWTTDSYEQYF
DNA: TGTGCCAGCATCTCACTTTGGACTACCGATTCCTACGAGCAGTACTTC

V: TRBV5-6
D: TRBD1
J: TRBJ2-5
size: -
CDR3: CASSFGTGVPKETQYF
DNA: TGTGCCAGCAGCTTCGGGACAGGGGTACCCAAAGAGACCCAGTACTTC

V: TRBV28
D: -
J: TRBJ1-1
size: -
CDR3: CASSSRPLNTEAFF
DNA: TGTGCCAGCAGTTCGCGTCCATTGAACACTGAAGCTTTCTTT

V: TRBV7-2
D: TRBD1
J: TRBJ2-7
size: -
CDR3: CASSSQGGYEQYF
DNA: TGTGCCAGCAGCTCACAGGGGGGCTACGAGCAGTACTTC

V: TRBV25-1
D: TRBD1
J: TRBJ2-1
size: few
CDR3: CASKGQEADEQFF
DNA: TGTGCCAGCAAGGGACAGGAGGCGGATGAGCAGTTCTTC

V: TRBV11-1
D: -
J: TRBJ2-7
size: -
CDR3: CASSVLDWAEQYF
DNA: TGTGCCAGCAGCGTACTGGATTGGGCCGAGCAGTACTTC

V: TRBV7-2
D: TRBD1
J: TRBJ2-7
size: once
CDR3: CASSLGGTPGQGAYEQYF
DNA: TGTGCCAGCAGCTTAGGCGGGACCCCGGGACAGGGCGCATACGAGCAGTACTTC

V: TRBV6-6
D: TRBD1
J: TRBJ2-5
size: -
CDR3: CASNQGDVVETQYF
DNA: TGTGCCAGCAACCAGGGGGATGTAGTTGAGACCCAGTACTTC

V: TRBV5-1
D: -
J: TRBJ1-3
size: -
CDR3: CASSLSDGSPGGNTIYF
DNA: TGCGCCAGCAGCTTGAGTGACGGGAGTCCTGGGGGAAACACCATATATTTT

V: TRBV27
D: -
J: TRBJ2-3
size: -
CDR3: CASSLSRLFADTQYF
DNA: TGTGCCAGCAGTTTATCCCGACTATTTGCAGATACGCAGTATTTT

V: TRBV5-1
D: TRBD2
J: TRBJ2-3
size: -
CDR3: CASSLNRPGGDTQYF
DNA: TGCGCCAGCAGCTTGAATCGGCCGGGAGGGGATACGCAGTATTTT